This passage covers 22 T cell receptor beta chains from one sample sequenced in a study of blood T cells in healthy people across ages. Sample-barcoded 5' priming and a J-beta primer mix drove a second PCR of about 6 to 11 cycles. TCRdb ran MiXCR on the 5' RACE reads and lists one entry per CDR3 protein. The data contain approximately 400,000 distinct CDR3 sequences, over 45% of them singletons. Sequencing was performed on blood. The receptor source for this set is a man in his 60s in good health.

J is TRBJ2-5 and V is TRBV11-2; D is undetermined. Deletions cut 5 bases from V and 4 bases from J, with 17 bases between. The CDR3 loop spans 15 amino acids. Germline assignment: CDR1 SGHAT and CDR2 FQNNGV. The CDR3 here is CASSPKGIFGETQYF. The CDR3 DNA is TGTGCCAGCAGCCCAAAAGGGATTTTCGGAGAGACCCAGTACTTC.

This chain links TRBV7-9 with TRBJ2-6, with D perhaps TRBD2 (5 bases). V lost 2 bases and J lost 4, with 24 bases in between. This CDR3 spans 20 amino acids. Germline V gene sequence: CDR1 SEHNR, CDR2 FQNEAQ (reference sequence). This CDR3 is CASSLSQYRGSGRGANVLTF. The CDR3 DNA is TGTGCCAGCAGCTTATCCCAATATCGGGGTTCGGGGAGAGGGGCCAACGTCCTGACTTTC.

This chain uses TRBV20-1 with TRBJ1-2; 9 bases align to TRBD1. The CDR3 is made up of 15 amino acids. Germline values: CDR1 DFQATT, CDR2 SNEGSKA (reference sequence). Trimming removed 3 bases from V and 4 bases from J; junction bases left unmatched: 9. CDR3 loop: CSASAAPGQGYGYTF. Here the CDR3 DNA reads TGCAGTGCTAGCGCCGCTCCGGGACAGGGCTATGGCTACACCTTC.

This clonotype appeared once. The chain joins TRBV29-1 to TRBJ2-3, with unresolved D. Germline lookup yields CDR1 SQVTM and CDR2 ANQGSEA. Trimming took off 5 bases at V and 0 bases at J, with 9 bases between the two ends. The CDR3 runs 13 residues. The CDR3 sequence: CSVRLSSTDTQYF. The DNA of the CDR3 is TGCAGCGTTCGGCTATCTAGCACAGATACGCAGTATTTT.

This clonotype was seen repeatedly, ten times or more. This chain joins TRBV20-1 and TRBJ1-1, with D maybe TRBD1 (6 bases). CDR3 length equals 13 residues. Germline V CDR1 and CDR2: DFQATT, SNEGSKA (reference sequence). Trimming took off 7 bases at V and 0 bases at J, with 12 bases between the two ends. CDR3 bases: TGCAGTGTTGATGGACAGCTGAACACTGAAGCTTTCTTT. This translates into CSVDGQLNTEAFF.

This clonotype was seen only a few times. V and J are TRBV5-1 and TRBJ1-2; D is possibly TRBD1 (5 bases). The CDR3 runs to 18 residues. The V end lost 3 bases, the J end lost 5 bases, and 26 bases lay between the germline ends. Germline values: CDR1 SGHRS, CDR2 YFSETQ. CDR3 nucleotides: TGCGCCAGCAGCTCCGACAGACGCCAAGCCCAAGACTCTTATGGCTACACCTTC. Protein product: CASSSDRRQAQDSYGYTF.

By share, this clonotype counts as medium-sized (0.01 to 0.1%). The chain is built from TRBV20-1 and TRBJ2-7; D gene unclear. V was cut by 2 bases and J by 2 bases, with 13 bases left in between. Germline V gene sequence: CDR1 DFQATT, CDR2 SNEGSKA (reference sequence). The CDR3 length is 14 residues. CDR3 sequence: CSARRADKTYEQYF. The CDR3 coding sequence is TGCAGTGCTAGAAGGGCAGACAAAACCTACGAGCAGTACTTC.

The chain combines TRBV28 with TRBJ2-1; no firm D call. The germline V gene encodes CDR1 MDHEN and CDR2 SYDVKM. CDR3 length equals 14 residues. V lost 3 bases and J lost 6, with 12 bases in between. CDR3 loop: CASSLGYPGNEQFF. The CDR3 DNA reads TGTGCCAGCAGTTTGGGGTATCCGGGCAATGAGCAGTTCTTC.

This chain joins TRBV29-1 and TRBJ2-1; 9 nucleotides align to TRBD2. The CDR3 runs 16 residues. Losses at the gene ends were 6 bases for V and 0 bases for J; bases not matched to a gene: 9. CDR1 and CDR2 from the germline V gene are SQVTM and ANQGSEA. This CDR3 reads CSVLMAGGSSYNEQFF. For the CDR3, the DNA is TGCAGCGTGCTGATGGCGGGGGGGAGCTCCTACAATGAGCAGTTCTTC.

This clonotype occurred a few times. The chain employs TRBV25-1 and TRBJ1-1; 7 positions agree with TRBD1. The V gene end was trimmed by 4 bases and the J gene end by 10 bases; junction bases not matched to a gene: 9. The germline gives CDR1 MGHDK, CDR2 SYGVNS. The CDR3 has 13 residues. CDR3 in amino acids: CASSGGGGGAAFF. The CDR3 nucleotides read TGTGCCAGCAGTGGAGGGGGCGGGGGTGCAGCTTTCTTT.

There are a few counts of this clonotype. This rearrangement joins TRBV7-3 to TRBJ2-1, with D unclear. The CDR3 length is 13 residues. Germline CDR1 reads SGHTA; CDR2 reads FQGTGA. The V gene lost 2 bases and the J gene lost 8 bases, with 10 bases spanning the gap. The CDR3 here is CASSLQPGHEQFF. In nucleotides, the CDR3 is TGTGCCAGCAGCTTACAACCAGGCCATGAGCAGTTCTTC.

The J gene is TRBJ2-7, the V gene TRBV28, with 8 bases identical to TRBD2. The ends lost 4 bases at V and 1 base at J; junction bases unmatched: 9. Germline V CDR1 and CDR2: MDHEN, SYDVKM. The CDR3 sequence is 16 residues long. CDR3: CASSSPRSGGSYEQYF. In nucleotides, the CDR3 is TGTGCCAGCAGTTCGCCTCGAAGCGGGGGTTCCTACGAGCAGTACTTC.

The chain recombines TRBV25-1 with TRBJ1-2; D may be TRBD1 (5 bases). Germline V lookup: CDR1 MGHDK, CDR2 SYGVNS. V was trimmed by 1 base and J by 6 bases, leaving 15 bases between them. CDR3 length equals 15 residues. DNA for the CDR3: TGTGCCAGCAGTGAATTATTAGGGCAGGGCCATGGCTACACCTTC. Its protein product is CASSELLGQGHGYTF.

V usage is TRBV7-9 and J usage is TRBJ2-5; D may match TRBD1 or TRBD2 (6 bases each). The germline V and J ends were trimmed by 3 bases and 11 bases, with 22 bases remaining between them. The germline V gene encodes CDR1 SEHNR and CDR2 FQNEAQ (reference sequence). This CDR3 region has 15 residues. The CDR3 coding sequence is TGTGCCAGCAGCTTGTGGGGGGCTGGAGACAATGAGCAGTACTTC. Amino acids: CASSLWGAGDNEQYF.

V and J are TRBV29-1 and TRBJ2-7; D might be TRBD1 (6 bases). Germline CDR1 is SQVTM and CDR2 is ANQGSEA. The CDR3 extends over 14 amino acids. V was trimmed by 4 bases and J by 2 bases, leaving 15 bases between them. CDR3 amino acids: CSVGGPRGAYEQYF. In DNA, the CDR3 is TGCAGCGTTGGGGGTCCCAGGGGTGCCTACGAGCAGTACTTC.

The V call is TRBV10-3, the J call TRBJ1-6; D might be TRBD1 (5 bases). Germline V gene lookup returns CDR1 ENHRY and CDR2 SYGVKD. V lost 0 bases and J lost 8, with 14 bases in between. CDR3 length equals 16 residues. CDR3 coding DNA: TGTGCCATCAGTGAGTCGGGGGATCCTATCGATTCACCCCTCCACTTT. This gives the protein CAISESGDPIDSPLHF.

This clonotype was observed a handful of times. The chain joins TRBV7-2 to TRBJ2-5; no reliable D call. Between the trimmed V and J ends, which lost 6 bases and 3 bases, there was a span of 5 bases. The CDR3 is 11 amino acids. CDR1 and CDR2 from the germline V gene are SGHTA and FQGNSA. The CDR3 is CASSSEETQYF. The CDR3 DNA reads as TGTGCCAGCAGTTCGGAAGAGACCCAGTACTTC.

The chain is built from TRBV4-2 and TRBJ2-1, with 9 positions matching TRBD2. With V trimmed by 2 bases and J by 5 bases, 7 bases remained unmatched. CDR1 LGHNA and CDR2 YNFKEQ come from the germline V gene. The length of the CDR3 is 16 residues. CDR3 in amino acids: CASSQSETSGHNEQFF. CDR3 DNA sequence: TGTGCCAGCAGCCAATCGGAGACTAGCGGCCACAATGAGCAGTTCTTC.

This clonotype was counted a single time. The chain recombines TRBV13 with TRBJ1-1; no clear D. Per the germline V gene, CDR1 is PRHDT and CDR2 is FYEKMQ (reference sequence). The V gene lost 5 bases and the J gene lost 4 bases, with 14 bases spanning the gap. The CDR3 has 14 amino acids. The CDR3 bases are TGTGCCAGCAGCCCCCCCGGGATCGGCACTGAAGCTTTCTTT. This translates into CASSPPGIGTEAFF.

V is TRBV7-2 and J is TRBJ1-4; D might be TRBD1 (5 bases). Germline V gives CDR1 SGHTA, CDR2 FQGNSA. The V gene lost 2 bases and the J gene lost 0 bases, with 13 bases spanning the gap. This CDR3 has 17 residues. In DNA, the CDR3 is TGTGCCAGCAGCTTACGGCCAGGGCGTGCAACTAATGAAAAACTGTTTTTT. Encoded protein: CASSLRPGRATNEKLFF. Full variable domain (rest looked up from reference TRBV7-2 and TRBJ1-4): GAGVSQSPSNKVTEKGKDVELRCDPISGHTALYWYRQSLGQGLEFLIYFQGNSAPDKSGLPSDRFSAERTGGSVSTLTIQRTQQEDSAVYLCASSLRPGRATNEKLFFGSGTQLSVL.

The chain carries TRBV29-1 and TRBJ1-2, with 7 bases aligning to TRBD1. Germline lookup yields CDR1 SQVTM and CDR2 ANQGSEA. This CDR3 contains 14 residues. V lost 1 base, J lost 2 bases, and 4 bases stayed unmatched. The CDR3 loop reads CSVEAKGGNYGYTF. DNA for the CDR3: TGCAGCGTTGAAGCAAAAGGGGGCAACTATGGCTACACCTTC.

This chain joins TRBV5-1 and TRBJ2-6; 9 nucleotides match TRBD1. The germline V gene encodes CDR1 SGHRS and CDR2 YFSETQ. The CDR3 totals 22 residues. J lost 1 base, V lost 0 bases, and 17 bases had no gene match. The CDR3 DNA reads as TGCGCCAGCAGCTTGGGGGGACAGGGAACCCCCAAGTACTCATCTGGGGCCAACGTCCTGACTTTC. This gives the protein CASSLGGQGTPKYSSGANVLTF.